A single sample gave rise to the 31 T cell receptor beta chains below, sequenced in a study of blood T cells in healthy people across ages. A second roughly 7 to 11 cycle PCR used barcoded and J-beta primers. TCRdb reanalysed the 5' RACE reads using MiXCR and keeps one entry per CDR3 protein. The sample yields about 930,000 distinct CDR3 sequences, under 35% seen once. The same data also went into a second study, on T cells of mothers and their children.

The sample comprised blood. The receptors shown here come from a woman in her thirties or forties in good health.

V is TRBV3-1 and J is TRBJ2-5, with D perhaps TRBD1 or TRBD2 (5 bases each). The V end lost 3 bases, the J end lost 4 bases, and 15 bases lay between the germline ends. Germline values: CDR1 LGHDT, CDR2 YNNKEL (reference sequence). There are 15 residues in the CDR3. Here the CDR3 reads CASSQGTLDGETQYF. CDR3 sequence (DNA): TGTGCCAGCAGCCAGGGGACCCTCGATGGAGAGACCCAGTACTTC.

This clonotype appeared a few times. This chain connects TRBV29-1 to TRBJ2-6; perhaps TRBD1 as D (8 bases). Trimming removed 7 bases at V and 0 bases at J, with 16 bases between. This CDR3 is built from 16 residues. The germline V gene has CDR1 SQVTM and CDR2 ANQGSEA. The CDR3 DNA reads as TGCAGCGCAGCGGGACAGGCCAGCTCTGGGGCCAACGTCCTGACTTTC. Protein product: CSAAGQASSGANVLTF.

A few counts support this clonotype. The chain couples TRBV15 to TRBJ2-1, with D perhaps assigned TRBD1 or TRBD2 (5 bases each). The DNA matches TRBJ2-7 better at its end, which makes the J call doubtful. The CDR3 consists of 14 residues. Germline-derived CDR1 and CDR2 are LNHNV and YYDKDF (reference sequence). In DNA, the CDR3 is TGTGCCACCAGCAGAGTGGGACGGAACAATGAGCAGTACTTC. It yields the protein CATSRVGRNNEQYF.

This clonotype came up many times. The chain has TRBV7-2 and TRBJ2-7; tentative D call: TRBD1 (5 bases). This CDR3 region has 15 residues. Trimming took 1 base from V and 3 from J, leaving 13 bases between them. CDR1 is SGHTA and CDR2 is FQGNSA in the germline V gene. The CDR3 coding sequence is TGTGCCAGCAGCTTAGAGGGCAGGGCCGTCTACGAGCAGTACTTC. This gives the protein CASSLEGRAVYEQYF.

The gene calls are TRBV27 and TRBJ2-5; 9 bases line up with TRBD1. The DNA matches TRBJ2-7 better at its end, which makes the J call doubtful. Germline lookup yields CDR1 MNHEY and CDR2 SMNVEV (reference sequence). The CDR3 length is 14 residues. The CDR3 DNA sequence: TGTGCCAGCAGTTTTGGGACAGGGATGCTCGAGCAGTACTTC. This sequence encodes CASSFGTGMLEQYF.

The chain couples TRBV9 to TRBJ2-7; D is unresolved. This CDR3 has 14 amino acids. The ends were cut back, 2 bases at V and 4 bases at J, with 13 bases in the middle. From germline, CDR1 is SGDLS and CDR2 YYNGEE. The CDR3 spells CASSVLPGSYEQYF. CDR3 sequence (DNA): TGTGCCAGCAGCGTTCTCCCAGGTTCGTACGAGCAGTACTTC.

The count of this clonotype is one. V usage is TRBV12-3 or TRBV12-4 and J usage is TRBJ1-2, with D unresolved. This CDR3 has 12 residues. V shed 6 bases and J shed 6 bases, with 11 bases lying between them. CDR3 residues: CASRLGGNGYTF. The CDR3 bases are TGTGCCAGCAGGCTGGGAGGGAATGGCTACACCTTC.

The rearrangement links TRBV6-5 to TRBJ1-1; 7 bases align to TRBD1. The CDR3 extends over 15 amino acids. Germline-derived CDR1 and CDR2 are MNHEY and SVGAGI. V lost 0 bases and J lost 5; bases outside the gene matches: 6. CDR3: CASSYSRGGRTEAFF. The CDR3 nucleotides are TGTGCCAGCAGTTACTCGAGAGGGGGCAGGACTGAAGCTTTCTTT.

This rearrangement joins TRBV6-2 or TRBV6-3 to TRBJ1-2; D not resolved. Germline values: CDR1 MNHEY, CDR2 SVGEGT. V lost 4 bases and J lost 10, with 22 bases in between. This CDR3 has 15 amino acids. This CDR3 is CASSSYRTETYDYTF. The CDR3 region has the DNA TGTGCCAGCAGTTCATATCGGACGGAGACTTACGACTACACCTTC.

There are a few counts of this clonotype. J is TRBJ1-1 and V is TRBV9, with D possibly TRBD1 on 5 matching bases. V lost 5 bases to trimming and J lost 1 base, with 15 bases between them. This CDR3 has 15 amino acids. CDR1 and CDR2 from the germline V gene are SGDLS and YYNGEE. CDR3: CASSLVGGTNTEAFF. As DNA, the CDR3 is TGTGCCAGCAGTCTGGTGGGGGGGACGAACACTGAAGCTTTCTTT. The variable domain in full, completed from reference TRBV9 and TRBJ1-1, reads DSGVTQTPKHLITATGQRVTLRCSPRSGDLSVYWYQQSLDQGLQFLIQYYNGEERAKGNILERFSAQQFPDLHSELNLSSLELGDSALYFCASSLVGGTNTEAFFGQGTRLTVV.

As to this clonotype: One junction end does not reproduce the germline sequence, and a read error may be involved. This CDR3 is CATSRSGGLTYAQYF. The CDR3 bases are TGTGCCACCAGCAGATCCGGGGGCTTGACCTACGCGCAGTACTTC. J is TRBJ2-7 and V is TRBV15; the D gene could be TRBD1 or TRBD2 (6 bases each). The germline V gene has CDR1 LNHNV and CDR2 YYDKDF (reference sequence). The CDR3 contains 15 residues.

V usage is TRBV10-3 and J usage is TRBJ1-2; 10 bases agree with TRBD1. Germline loops: CDR1 ENHRY, CDR2 SYGVKD. Losses at the gene ends were 6 bases for V and 8 bases for J; bases not matched to a gene: 15. There are 16 residues in the CDR3. The DNA for the CDR3 is TGTGCCATCAGCGCGCCAGGACAGGGGGAAGGAGACGGCTACACCTTC. Its translation: CAISAPGQGEGDGYTF.

This chain joins TRBV27 and TRBJ2-5; the match to TRBD1 covers 9 bases. After removal of 8 bases from V and 7 bases from J, the junction contained 11 bases not matched to a gene. Per the germline V gene, CDR1 is MNHEY and CDR2 is SMNVEV (reference sequence). The CDR3 has 14 residues. DNA of the CDR3: TGTGCCAGCTGTGACGGACAGGGGATAGGGACCCAGTACTTC. Protein sequence: CASCDGQGIGTQYF.

The table lists this clonotype with a few counts. The chain has TRBV6-5 and TRBJ2-3, with TRBD2 identical over 14 bases. Germline loops: CDR1 MNHEY, CDR2 SVGAGI. CDR3 length: 16 amino acids. V was clipped by 0 bases and J by 8 bases; unmatched bases: 4. This CDR3 reads CASSYSTSGGAATQYF. The CDR3, as DNA: TGTGCCAGCAGTTACTCGACTAGCGGGGGGGCGGCTACGCAGTATTTT.

The chain employs TRBV29-1 and TRBJ2-1; TRBD1 matches 8 bases. The V gene's germline CDR1 is SQVTM and CDR2 ANQGSEA. The trim removed 7 bases at V and 3 bases at J, leaving 8 bases unmatched. This CDR3 spans 14 amino acids. CDR3 protein: CSAPTGTGYNEQFF. The CDR3 nucleotides read TGCAGCGCACCCACCGGGACAGGCTACAATGAGCAGTTCTTC.

Concerning this clonotype: This may come from a read error, since a much larger clone is one base off. The V gene is TRBV5-1, the J gene TRBJ2-1; 8 nucleotides line up with TRBD2. CDR3 length: 15 residues. Germline V gene lookup returns CDR1 SGHRS and CDR2 YFSETQ. This CDR3 reads CASSLSGGNYHEQFF. The CDR3 DNA follows: TGCGCCAGCAGCTTGAGCGGGGGAAACTACCATGAGCAGTTCTTC. The whole variable domain, filled in from reference TRBV5-1 and TRBJ2-1, reads KAGVTQTPRYLIKTRGQQVTLSCSPISGHRSVSWYQQTPGQGLQFLFEYFSETQRNKGNFPGRFSGRQFSNSRSEMNVSTLELGDSALYLCASSLSGGNYHEQFFGPGTRLTVL.

There are a few counts of this clonotype. The chain is built from TRBV11-2 and TRBJ1-6; TRBD1 might be the D (5 bases). This CDR3 contains 15 residues. Germline V gene data show CDR1 as SGHAT and CDR2 as FQNNGV. Trimming left V 5 bases short and J 10 bases short, with 18 bases between. CDR3: CASSPLATRGSPLHF. The CDR3 DNA reads TGTGCCAGCAGCCCTCTAGCGACCCGGGGGTCACCCCTCCACTTT.

This chain joins TRBV3-1 and TRBJ2-5, with 10 positions matching TRBD1. Trimming took 0 bases from V and 7 from J; bases not matched to a gene: 5. The CDR3 sequence is 15 residues long. Germline CDR1 is LGHDT and CDR2 is YNNKEL (reference sequence). The CDR3: CASSQETGGWRTQYF. The CDR3 DNA follows: TGTGCCAGCAGCCAAGAGACAGGGGGCTGGAGGACCCAGTACTTC.

The CDR3 coding sequence is TGTGCCAGCAGCATTAGGGGGGCCAACGTCCTGACTTTC. This sequence encodes CASSIRGANVLTF. The chain recombines TRBV11-2 with TRBJ2-6; D not certain. Germline V CDR1 and CDR2: SGHAT, FQNNGV. The CDR3 totals 13 residues. With 5 bases removed from V and 4 bases from J, the gap between germline ends came to 6 bases.

The chain employs TRBV15 and TRBJ2-2; D might be TRBD2 (6 bases). CDR3 length equals 15 residues. The germline V gene encodes CDR1 LNHNV and CDR2 YYDKDF (reference sequence). V shed 5 bases and J shed 6 bases, with 16 bases lying between them. The CDR3 DNA is TGTGCCACCAGCCCCCGTGTGGAGGGCTCCGGGGAGCTGTTTTTT. Protein sequence: CATSPRVEGSGELFF.

The table lists this clonotype with a few counts. The gene calls are TRBV15 and TRBJ2-4; perhaps D is TRBD1 or TRBD2 (5 bases each). The better agreement between TRBJ2-7 and the DNA end casts doubt on the J call. Germline CDR1 LNHNV, CDR2 YYDKDF (reference sequence). The CDR3 totals 14 residues. CDR3 sequence: CATSIGTVTYEQYF. The DNA for the CDR3 is TGTGCCACCAGCATTGGGACGGTGACCTACGAGCAGTACTTC.

This clonotype was observed a handful of times. V usage is TRBV2 and J usage is TRBJ2-1; 7 nucleotides line up with TRBD2. Trimming cost V 4 bases and J 6 bases; bases outside gene matches: 9. Germline V gene lookup returns CDR1 SNHLY and CDR2 FYNNEI. This CDR3 comprises 15 residues. The CDR3 is CASSVGLSGINEQFF. Written as DNA, the CDR3 is TGTGCCAGCAGTGTCGGACTAAGCGGGATCAATGAGCAGTTCTTC.

For this clonotype: A much larger clone sits a single nucleotide away, making a read error possible. The chain couples TRBV5-1 to TRBJ2-1; the match to TRBD2 covers 9 bases. The CDR3 sequence is 16 residues long. The germline V gene encodes CDR1 SGHRS and CDR2 YFSETQ. The chain's CDR3 is CASSGDSGGTYIEQFF. CDR3 bases: TGCGCCAGCAGCGGGGATAGCGGGGGCACTTACATTGAGCAGTTCTTC.

This sequence joins TRBV4-3 and TRBJ2-7; 12 nucleotides agree with TRBD2. Germline-derived CDR1 and CDR2 are LGHNA and YSLEER. This CDR3 region has 16 residues. V lost 3 bases, J lost 4 bases, and 7 bases stayed unmatched. The DNA for the CDR3 is TGCGCCAGCAGCCAGGCGACTAGCGGGAGTATGTACGAGCAGTACTTC. This translates into CASSQATSGSMYEQYF.

This clonotype was found a few times. The chain carries TRBV6-5 and TRBJ2-3; D unresolved. Germline loops: CDR1 MNHEY, CDR2 SVGAGI. The CDR3 extends over 17 amino acids. Trimming took off 4 bases at V and 2 bases at J, with 19 bases between the two ends. The CDR3 bases are TGTGCCAGCAGTTCGGCCCACCTCTTCCAAAACACAGATACGCAGTATTTT. This codes for CASSSAHLFQNTDTQYF.

The rearrangement links TRBV19 to TRBJ2-1, with a weak D call TRBD1 (6 bases). This CDR3 contains 15 residues. Deletions cut 7 bases from V and 6 bases from J, with 19 bases between. CDR1 is LNHDA and CDR2 is SQIVND in the germline V gene (reference sequence). CDR3 loop: CASTQSAGVCNEQFF. The CDR3 bases are TGTGCCAGTACCCAAAGTGCAGGGGTGTGCAATGAGCAGTTCTTC.

The chain joins TRBV5-1 to TRBJ1-2; TRBD1 might be the D (6 bases). Trimming shortened V by 1 base and J by 2 bases, and 9 bases separated the two germline ends. The CDR3 loop spans 14 amino acids. The germline V gene encodes CDR1 SGHRS and CDR2 YFSETQ. The CDR3 coding sequence is TGCGCCAGCAGCTTGCGGGGGCAGAACTATGGCTACACCTTC. This translates into CASSLRGQNYGYTF. The entire variable domain, with the rest obtained from reference TRBV5-1 and TRBJ1-2, is as follows: KAGVTQTPRYLIKTRGQQVTLSCSPISGHRSVSWYQQTPGQGLQFLFEYFSETQRNKGNFPGRFSGRQFSNSRSEMNVSTLELGDSALYLCASSLRGQNYGYTFGSGTRLTVV.

This sequence joins TRBV29-1 and TRBJ2-7, with 8 bases matching TRBD1. The CDR3 runs to 12 residues. Trimming took 5 bases from V and 6 from J; bases not matched to a gene: 6. Germline CDR1 is SQVTM and CDR2 is ANQGSEA. In nucleotides, the CDR3 is TGCAGCGTTCCTGGACAGGGCTGCGAGCAGTACTTC. Its protein is CSVPGQGCEQYF.

This clonotype appeared a few times. This chain links TRBV6-1 with TRBJ2-5, with D possibly matching TRBD2 (5 bases). Germline V gene sequence: CDR1 MNHNS, CDR2 SASEGT. V lost 4 bases, J lost 3 bases, and 9 bases lay in between. The length of the CDR3 is 13 residues. CDR3 coding DNA: TGTGCCAGCAGTGGAGGGAATGAAGAGACCCAGTACTTC. The encoded protein is CASSGGNEETQYF.

The V gene is TRBV27, the J gene TRBJ2-3; 11 nucleotides match TRBD1. J was trimmed by 3 bases and V by 5 bases; bases with no gene match: 7. The CDR3 has 16 amino acids. The V gene's germline CDR1 is MNHEY and CDR2 SMNVEV (reference sequence). The CDR3 sequence is CASSQRTGGATDTQYF. CDR3 sequence (DNA): TGTGCCAGCAGTCAACGGACAGGGGGCGCGACAGATACGCAGTATTTT.

This clonotype was seen a handful of times. The chain combines TRBV20-1 with TRBJ1-3, with TRBD1 identical over 7 bases. The CDR3 length is 17 residues. Germline lookup yields CDR1 DFQATT and CDR2 SNEGSKA (reference sequence). The J segment lost 0 bases and the V segment lost 2 bases, leaving 10 bases of the junction unmatched. The CDR3 reads CSARPLDRTSSGNTIYF. The DNA for the CDR3 is TGCAGTGCTAGACCCTTGGACAGGACGAGCTCTGGAAACACCATATATTTT.